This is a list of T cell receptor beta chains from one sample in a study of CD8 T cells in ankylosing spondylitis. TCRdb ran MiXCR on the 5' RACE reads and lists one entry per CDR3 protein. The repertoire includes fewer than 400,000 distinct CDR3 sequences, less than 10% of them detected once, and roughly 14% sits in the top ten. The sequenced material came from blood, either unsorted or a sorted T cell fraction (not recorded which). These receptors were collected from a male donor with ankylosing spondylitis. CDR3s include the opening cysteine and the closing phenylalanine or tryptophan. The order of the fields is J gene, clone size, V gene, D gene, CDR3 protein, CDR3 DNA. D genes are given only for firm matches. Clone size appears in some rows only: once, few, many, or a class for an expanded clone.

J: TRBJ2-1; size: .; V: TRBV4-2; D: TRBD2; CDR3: CASSQVGGSNEQFF; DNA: TGTGCCAGCAGCCAAGTGGGCGGGAGTAATGAGCAGTTCTTC
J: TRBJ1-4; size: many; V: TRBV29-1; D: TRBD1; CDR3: CSVEATGDGEKLFF; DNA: TGCAGCGTTGAGGCGACAGGGGACGGTGAAAAACTGTTTTTT
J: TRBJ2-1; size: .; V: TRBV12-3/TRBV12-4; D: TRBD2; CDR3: CASSLLAGDEQFF; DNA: TGTGCCAGCAGTTTATTAGCGGGAGATGAGCAGTTCTTC
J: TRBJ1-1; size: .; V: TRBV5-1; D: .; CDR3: CASSLEARQNTEAFF; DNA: TGCGCCAGCAGCTTGGAGGCCAGGCAGAACACTGAAGCTTTCTTT
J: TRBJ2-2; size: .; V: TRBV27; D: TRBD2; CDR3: CASSSGGGTGELFF; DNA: TGTGCCAGCTCTAGCGGGGGAGGGACCGGGGAGCTGTTTTTT
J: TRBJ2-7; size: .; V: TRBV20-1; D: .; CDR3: CSAEAQGGLYEQYF; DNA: TGCAGTGCGGAGGCGCAGGGGGGTCTCTACGAGCAGTACTTC
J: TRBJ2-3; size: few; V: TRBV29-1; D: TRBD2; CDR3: CSVQEVGGPDTQYF; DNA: TGCAGCGTCCAAGAGGTGGGAGGGCCAGATACGCAGTATTTT
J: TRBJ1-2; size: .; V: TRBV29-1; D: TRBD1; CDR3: CSANPGGSNYGYTF; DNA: TGCAGCGCAAACCCAGGGGGATCTAACTATGGCTACACCTTC
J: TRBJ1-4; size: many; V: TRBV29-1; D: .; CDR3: CSDAGREKLFF; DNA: TGCAGCGACGCCGGACGGGAAAAACTGTTTTTT
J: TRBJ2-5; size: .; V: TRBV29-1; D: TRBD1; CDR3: CSVLMGTAQETEYF; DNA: TGCAGCGTCCTTATGGGGACAGCACAAGAGACCGAGTACTTC
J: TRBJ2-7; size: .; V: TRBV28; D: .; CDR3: CASSFQRATYEQYF; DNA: TGTGCCAGCAGTTTTCAGCGGGCTACCTACGAGCAGTACTTC
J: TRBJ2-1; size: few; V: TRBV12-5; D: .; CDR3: CASGLSRDRIYNEQFF; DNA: TGTGCTAGTGGTCTCTCCCGGGACCGTATCTACAATGAGCAGTTCTTC
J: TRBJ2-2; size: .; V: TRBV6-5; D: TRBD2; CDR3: CASSSGTSGTTGELFF; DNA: TGTGCCAGCAGTTCTGGGACTAGCGGGACTACCGGGGAGCTGTTTTTT
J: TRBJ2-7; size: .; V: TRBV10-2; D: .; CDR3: CASSDIFGFGYEQYF; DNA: TGCGCCAGCAGTGACATTTTTGGATTTGGCTACGAGCAGTACTTC
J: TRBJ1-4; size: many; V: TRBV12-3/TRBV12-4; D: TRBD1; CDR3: CASRSGGGEKLFF; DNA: TGTGCCAGCAGATCAGGGGGGGGTGAAAAACTGTTTTTT
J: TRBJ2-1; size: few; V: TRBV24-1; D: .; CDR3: CATRNADNEQFF; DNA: TGTGCCACCAGGAATGCGGACAATGAGCAGTTCTTC
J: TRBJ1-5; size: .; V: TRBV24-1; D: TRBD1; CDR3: CATSASGGSNQPQHF; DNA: TGTGCCACCAGTGCATCAGGGGGTAGCAATCAGCCCCAGCATTTT